This T cell receptor (beta chain) was documented in a study of T cells in Graves' hyperthyroidism and ophthalmopathy (dated by TCRdb to about 2019). For context, the study as a whole: Peripheral blood samples were taken at initial diagnosis, before any treatment was given. Following sampling, methimazole starting at 30 mg daily was given to hyperthyroidism patients, and high-dose intravenous methylprednisolone was given to ophthalmopathy patients. For training and testing, the 100 patients in the discovery cohort were randomly divided in a 7:3 ratio. TCR Vbeta CDR3 sequencing of some 140 peripheral blood samples (under 45 ophthalmopathy, over 70 hyperthyroidism and approximately 17 progressor patients) is reported in the paper. To identify distinguishing TCR V-J signatures, a discovery cohort of 100 or so patients was used, comprising 43 with Graves' ophthalmopathy and 57 with stable Graves' hyperthyroidism. Prospective prediction of ophthalmopathy was tested in an independent validation cohort consisting of fewer than 20 hyperthyroidism patients and more than 15 patients who later progressed to ophthalmopathy. In addition, the study compared T-cell repertoires in thyroid tissue and in blood from several Graves' hyperthyroidism patients. Points the paper makes about the study in general: During validation, the model predicted progression to ophthalmopathy a median of approximately 6.5 months ahead of onset, with almost 71% sensitivity and 72.22% specificity. No statistical method was used to fix the sample size in advance, and group allocation was not hidden from the investigators. Most expanded thyroid clonotypes (frequency above 0.001) were also detected in blood, suggesting blood repertoires may reflect thyroid immune responses. A model built on a 13 V-J signature distinguished ophthalmopathy from stable hyperthyroidism, reaching around 87% sensitivity and about 81% specificity in cross-validation and 80%/75% in testing.

This clonotype was seen at least ten times. Its antigen has not been determined. Base-call qualities are not available, and no considerably larger clone is one nucleotide away. The TCR beta CDR3 regions were amplified from RNA transcripts. The TCR CDR3 was subjected to a first round of RT-PCR using the HTBI primer set and the Qiagen OneStep RT-PCR kit. Libraries were constructed in a second round of multiplex PCR, after which size selection and purification were performed. The libraries were sequenced on an Illumina HiSeq2000 using paired-end 100 bp reads. Processing in the source paper ran as follows. Raw data were processed with SOAPnuke, discarding reads with adapters, uncalled bases, mean Phred below 15, or no exact constant-primer or identifier match. COPE v1.2.5 was used to merge the high-quality paired reads, and each unique nucleotide sequence was defined as a clonotype. MiTCR v1.1 was used to align clonotypes to the IMGT TRBV, TRBD and TRBJ reference segments. Analysis was restricted to V-J combinations with a frequency above 0.0001, which covered roughly 99% of repertoires. A TCS score was defined as the ratio of F50 (clonal expansion) to E x V (chaos), with BLOSUM62-based TCRdist applied between CDR3 peptides within each V-J. Welch's t-statistics and random forest reduced fewer than 550 V-J features to 13, which were used in a naive Bayes classifier (R e1071). The public reads were reanalyzed by TCRdb: fastp trimming at Q25, MiXCR alignment, in-frame beta chains only. CDR3 protein duplicates are merged, each entry listing the most common genes and DNA. The V and J calls shown here were made by TCRdb, not taken from the authors' results. The sample table shows about 96,000 distinct CDR3 sequences, and under 65% are seen once. The top ten clones comprise roughly 26% of the sample.

Graves' hyperthyroidism was defined as stable when no progression to ophthalmopathy occurred over 18 months of follow-up. The hyperthyroidism patients were between 18 and 65 years old and newly diagnosed, with a disease duration of less than 2 months. Any patient with an uncontrolled infection, another autoimmune disease, pregnancy or lactation was excluded. Clinical symptoms, serum thyroxine and TRAb, thyroid ultrasound, and orbital computed tomography formed the basis for the diagnoses. PBMCs were separated from roughly 10 ml of fresh peripheral blood using Ficoll-Paque density gradient centrifugation. Total RNA was extracted using Trizol reagent, and RNA quality was assessed on an Agilent 2100 Bioanalyzer. Measured from the cysteine to the phenylalanine, the CDR3 is 14 residues long. Left in the record is the CDR3 DNA by itself, 42 bases read in frame from the first base. At the junction V is shortened by 4 bases and J by 3 bases; bases outside the gene matches: 3. The germline V gene provides CDR1 SGDLS and CDR2 YYNGEE.

The clonotype was recovered from a woman aged 40 to 50 with Graves' hyperthyroidism. The sequence is built from TRBV9 and TRBJ1-2; 10 of the junction bases match TRBD1. Sequenced sample: blood. In nucleotide form, the sequence is TGTGCCAGCAGCATCGGGACAGGGGACTATGGCTACACCTTC. This is translated as CASSIGTGDYGYTF.